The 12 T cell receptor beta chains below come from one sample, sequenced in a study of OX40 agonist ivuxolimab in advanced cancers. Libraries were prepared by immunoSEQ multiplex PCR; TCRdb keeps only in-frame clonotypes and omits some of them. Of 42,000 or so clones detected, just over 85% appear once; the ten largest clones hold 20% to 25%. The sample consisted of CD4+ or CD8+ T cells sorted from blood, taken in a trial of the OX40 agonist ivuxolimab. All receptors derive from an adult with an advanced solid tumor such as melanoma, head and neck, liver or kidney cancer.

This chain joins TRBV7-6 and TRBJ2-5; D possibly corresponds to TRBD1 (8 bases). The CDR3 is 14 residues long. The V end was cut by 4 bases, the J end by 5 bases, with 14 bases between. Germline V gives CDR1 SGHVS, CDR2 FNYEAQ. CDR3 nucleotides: TGTGCCAGCAGCTGCCACAGGGGGGGGGAGACCCAGTACTTC. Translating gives CASSCHRGGETQYF.

CDR3 sequence: CATSGLAGSSSTDTQYF. The CDR3 coding sequence is TGTGCCACCTCGGGACTAGCGGGGTCGAGTAGCACAGATACGCAGTATTTT. The V gene is TRBV19, the J gene TRBJ2-3; the match to TRBD2 covers 13 bases. J was trimmed by 0 bases and V by 10 bases; bases with no gene match: 10. CDR3 size: 17 residues. The germline CDR1 and CDR2 sequences are LNHDA and SQIVND (reference sequence).

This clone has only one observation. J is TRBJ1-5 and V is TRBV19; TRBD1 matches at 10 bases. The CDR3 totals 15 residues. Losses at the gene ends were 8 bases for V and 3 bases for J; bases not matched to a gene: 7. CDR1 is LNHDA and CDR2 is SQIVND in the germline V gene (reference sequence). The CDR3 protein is CASSWDRGPNQPQHF. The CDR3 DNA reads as TGTGCCAGTTCCTGGGACAGGGGACCCAATCAGCCCCAGCATTTT.

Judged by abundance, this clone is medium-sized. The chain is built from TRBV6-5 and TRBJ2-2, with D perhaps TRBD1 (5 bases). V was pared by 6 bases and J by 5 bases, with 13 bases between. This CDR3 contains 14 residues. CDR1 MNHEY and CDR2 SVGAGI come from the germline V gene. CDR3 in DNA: TGTGCCAGCAGAGTGCAGGGCTCTACCGGGGAGCTGTTTTTT. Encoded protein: CASRVQGSTGELFF.

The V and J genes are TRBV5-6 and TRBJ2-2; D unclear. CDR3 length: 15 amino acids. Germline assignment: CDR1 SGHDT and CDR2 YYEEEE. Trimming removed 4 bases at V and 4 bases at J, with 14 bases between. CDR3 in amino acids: CASSPGGLITGELFF. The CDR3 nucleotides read TGTGCCAGCAGCCCGGGTGGCCTTATCACCGGGGAGCTGTTTTTT.

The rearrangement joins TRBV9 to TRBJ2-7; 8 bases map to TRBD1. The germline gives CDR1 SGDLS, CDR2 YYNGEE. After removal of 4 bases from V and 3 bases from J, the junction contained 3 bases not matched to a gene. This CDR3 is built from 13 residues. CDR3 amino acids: CASSPRGLYEQYF. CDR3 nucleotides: TGTGCCAGCAGCCCCAGGGGGCTCTACGAGCAGTACTTC. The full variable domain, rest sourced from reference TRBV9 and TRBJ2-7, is DSGVTQTPKHLITATGQRVTLRCSPRSGDLSVYWYQQSLDQGLQFLIQYYNGEERAKGNILERFSAQQFPDLHSELNLSSLELGDSALYFCASSPRGLYEQYFGPGTRLTVT.

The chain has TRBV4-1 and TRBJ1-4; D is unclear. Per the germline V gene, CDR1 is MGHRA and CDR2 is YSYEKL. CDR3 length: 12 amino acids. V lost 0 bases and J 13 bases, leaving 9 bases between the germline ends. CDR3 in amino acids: CASSQDSATLFF. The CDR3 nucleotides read TGCGCCAGCAGCCAAGACAGTGCCACACTGTTTTTT.

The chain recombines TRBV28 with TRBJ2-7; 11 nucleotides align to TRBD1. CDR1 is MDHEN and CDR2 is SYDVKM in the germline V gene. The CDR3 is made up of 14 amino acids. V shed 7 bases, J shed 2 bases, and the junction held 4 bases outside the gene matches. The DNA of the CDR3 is TGTGCCAGCACTATGGGACAGGGGGCCTACGAGCAGTACTTC. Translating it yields CASTMGQGAYEQYF.

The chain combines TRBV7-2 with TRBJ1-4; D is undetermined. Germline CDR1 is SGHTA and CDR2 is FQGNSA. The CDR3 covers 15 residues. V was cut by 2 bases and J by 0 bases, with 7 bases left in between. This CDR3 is CASSLTIATNEKLFF. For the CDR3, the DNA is TGTGCCAGCAGCTTAACAATTGCAACTAATGAAAAACTGTTTTTT.

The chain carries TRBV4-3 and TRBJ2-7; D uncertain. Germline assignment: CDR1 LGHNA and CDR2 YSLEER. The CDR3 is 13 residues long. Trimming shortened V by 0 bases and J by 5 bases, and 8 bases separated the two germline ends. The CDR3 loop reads CASSQERSDEQYF. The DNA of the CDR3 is TGCGCCAGCAGCCAAGAAAGGTCCGACGAGCAGTACTTC.

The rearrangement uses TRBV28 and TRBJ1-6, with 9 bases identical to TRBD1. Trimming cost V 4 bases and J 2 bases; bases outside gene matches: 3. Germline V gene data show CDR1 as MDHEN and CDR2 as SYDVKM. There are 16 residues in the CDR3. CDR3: CASSSRDRAYNSPLHF. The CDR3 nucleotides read TGTGCCAGCAGTTCCCGGGACAGGGCCTATAATTCACCCCTCCACTTT.

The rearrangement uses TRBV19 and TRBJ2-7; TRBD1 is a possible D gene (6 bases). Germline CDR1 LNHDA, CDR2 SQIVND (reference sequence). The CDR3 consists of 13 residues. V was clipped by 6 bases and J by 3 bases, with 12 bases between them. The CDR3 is CASSPGQYYEQYF. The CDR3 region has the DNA TGTGCCAGTAGCCCCGGACAGTACTACGAGCAGTACTTC.